These T cell receptor beta chains were read from a single sample in a study of CD8+ T cells in alopecia areata. Generated by immunoSEQ multiplex PCR, the TCRdb table keeps only in-frame clones and is missing some. The top ten hold around 1.7% of the sample, which has 30,000 to 40,000 clones, around half seen once. Sequenced material: CD4+ Tregs sorted from blood. The receptors here all came from a human donor with alopecia areata. Both conserved end residues are trimmed from each CDR3. Some rows mark clone size as missing; the rest say once, few, many or name a class of expanded clone.

clone size: .
V gene: TRBV7-2
CDR3 protein: ASTSGRAGEQF

clone size: .
V gene: TRBV29-1
CDR3 protein: SGRRGEGTEAF

clone size: .
V gene: TRBV7-3
CDR3 protein: ASSLGWTSGDQETQY

clone size: .
V gene: TRBV29-1
CDR3 protein: SVGRGGNTGELF

clone size: .
V gene: TRBV19
CDR3 protein: ASSLPGQGFNEQY

clone size: once
V gene: TRBV9
CDR3 protein: ASSVGPANQPQH

clone size: few
V gene: TRBV6-4
CDR3 protein: ASSSGTNYNEQF

clone size: .
V gene: TRBV7-2
CDR3 protein: ASSQGTKDGYT

clone size: .
V gene: TRBV15
CDR3 protein: ATSFSRTYEQY

clone size: few
V gene: TRBV30
CDR3 protein: AWSVHFQETQY

clone size: few
V gene: TRBV23-1
CDR3 protein: ASSQSCGFSETQY

clone size: .
V gene: TRBV19
CDR3 protein: ASSSFAGSSYNEQF

clone size: .
V gene: TRBV7-3
CDR3 protein: ASSLGPVGGTQY

clone size: once
V gene: TRBV7-6
CDR3 protein: ASSPTVAGATNTGELF

clone size: .
V gene: TRBV9
CDR3 protein: ASSVDGSREQF

clone size: .
V gene: TRBV5-1
CDR3 protein: ASRENRDGYT

clone size: .
V gene: TRBV29-1
CDR3 protein: SVRDRGHFYEQY

clone size: few
V gene: TRBV19
CDR3 protein: ASSPSRRTEAF

clone size: once
V gene: TRBV7-3
CDR3 protein: ASSLNAAYNSPLH

clone size: few
V gene: TRBV6-6
CDR3 protein: ASSQRYEQY

clone size: .
V gene: TRBV4-3
CDR3 protein: ASSPDRGLLQTQY

clone size: .
V gene: TRBV28
CDR3 protein: ASRNRGNEGNTEAF

clone size: few
V gene: TRBV28
CDR3 protein: ASSLKGGYSYEQY

clone size: few
V gene: TRBV6-6
CDR3 protein: ASRLGESQPQH

clone size: .
V gene: TRBV6-6
CDR3 protein: ASRSGTGAQPQH

clone size: .
V gene: TRBV5-1
CDR3 protein: ASRKDSTYEQY

clone size: .
V gene: TRBV7-8
CDR3 protein: ASSRGTEAF

clone size: .
V gene: TRBV5-1
CDR3 protein: ASSLVGATRTYEQY

clone size: .
V gene: TRBV19
CDR3 protein: ASSIRAGGPDTQY

clone size: .
V gene: TRBV18
CDR3 protein: ASSPTSSLAGDETQY

clone size: few
V gene: TRBV7-2
CDR3 protein: ASSFPRPTYNEQF

clone size: .
V gene: TRBV28
CDR3 protein: ASSRGNSPLH

clone size: .
V gene: TRBV18
CDR3 protein: ASSPPSIGTLSTQY

clone size: .
V gene: TRBV5-1
CDR3 protein: ASSLGSAYEQY

clone size: few
V gene: TRBV7-2
CDR3 protein: ASSFRGNTEAF

clone size: .
V gene: TRBV18
CDR3 protein: ASSLSSGRTDTQY

clone size: .
V gene: TRBV28
CDR3 protein: ASNPPGGSYEQY

clone size: once
V gene: TRBV15
CDR3 protein: ATSRPGDSYEQY

clone size: few
V gene: TRBV2
CDR3 protein: ASRPDRLAETQY

clone size: few
V gene: TRBV7-2
CDR3 protein: ASSLTGTPNTEAF

clone size: once
V gene: TRBV6-5
CDR3 protein: ASNVQGLHIMAQH

clone size: few
V gene: TRBV2
CDR3 protein: ASSEAYIQY